Shown below are 30 T cell receptor beta chains from a single sample sequenced in a study of immune cell composition in non-small cell lung cancer. Produced via immunoSEQ multiplex PCR; TCRdb's table is partial and in-frame only. The data hold 7,200 or so clones, with 65% to 70% observed a single time. Normal lung was sampled as far from the tumour as possible, at least 3 cm. Sequenced input: non-adjacent lung tissue. These receptors originate from a human donor with non-small cell lung cancer.

The chain couples TRBV5-1 to TRBJ1-2; D not certain. V was pared by 2 bases and J by 8 bases, with 13 bases between. CDR3 length: 13 residues. Germline loops: CDR1 SGHRS, CDR2 YFSETQ. The CDR3 loop is CASSFLSLQGYTF. The CDR3 DNA sequence: TGCGCCAGCAGCTTTTTATCCCTCCAGGGCTACACCTTC. The variable domain in full, completed from reference TRBV5-1 and TRBJ1-2, reads KAGVTQTPRYLIKTRGQQVTLSCSPISGHRSVSWYQQTPGQGLQFLFEYFSETQRNKGNFPGRFSGRQFSNSRSEMNVSTLELGDSALYLCASSFLSLQGYTFGSGTRLTVV.

This chain joins TRBV2 and TRBJ1-2; tentatively, D is TRBD1 (6 bases). The germline gives CDR1 SNHLY, CDR2 FYNNEI. V lost 11 bases to trimming and J lost 8 bases, with 15 bases between them. The CDR3 covers 11 residues. In DNA, the CDR3 is TGTGCCTCGGGGGGGCCCAACGGCTACACCTTC. Its translation: CASGGPNGYTF.

The rearrangement links TRBV28 to TRBJ2-7; 8 nucleotides agree with TRBD2. The CDR3 length is 16 residues. V shed 6 bases and J 1 base; nucleotides not matched to a gene: 11. Germline CDR1 and CDR2: MDHEN and SYDVKM. The CDR3 is CASRPGQLAASYEQYF. The CDR3 region has the DNA TGTGCCAGCAGACCCGGCCAACTAGCGGCTTCCTACGAGCAGTACTTC.

This chain joins TRBV11-3 and TRBJ2-3, with a possible D match to TRBD2 (7 bases). The CDR3 is 16 residues long. Trimming took 3 bases from V and 2 from J, leaving 15 bases between them. Per the germline V gene, CDR1 is SGHNT and CDR2 is YENEEA. CDR3 sequence (DNA): TGTGCCAGCAGCTTCGGCCGGGGGGCCCTCACAGATACGCAGTATTTT. It is translated as CASSFGRGALTDTQYF.

This clone was seen only once. The J gene is TRBJ1-2, the V gene TRBV6-1, with TRBD1 matching 8 bases. Looked up from germline, CDR1 is MNHNS and CDR2 is SASEGT. The CDR3 is 14 residues long. The V gene end was trimmed by 5 bases and the J gene end by 8 bases; junction bases not matched to a gene: 10. The chain's CDR3 is CASSTGGQYRGYTF. DNA for the CDR3: TGTGCCAGCAGTACAGGGGGGCAGTATCGAGGCTACACCTTC.

The chain is built from TRBV28 and TRBJ2-3, with 10 bases identical to TRBD1. CDR3 length: 15 residues. Germline V gene data show CDR1 as MDHEN and CDR2 as SYDVKM. Germline trimming cut 7 bases from V and 9 bases from J; bases unmatched to any gene: 13. The CDR3 loop reads CASKPGQGSTLTQYF. In nucleotides, the CDR3 is TGTGCCAGCAAGCCGGGACAGGGGTCAACCCTAACGCAGTATTTT.

The V and J genes are TRBV7-2 and TRBJ1-1; D might be TRBD1 (6 bases). The CDR3 is made up of 14 amino acids. Germline lookup yields CDR1 SGHTA and CDR2 FQGNSA. V lost 5 bases and J lost 5, with 15 bases in between. This chain's CDR3 is CASSIWGGLTEAFF. The CDR3 nucleotides read TGTGCCAGCAGCATTTGGGGGGGGCTGACTGAAGCTTTCTTT.

The CDR3 sequence is CASSPRDRAGEQFF. Here the CDR3 DNA reads TGCGCCAGCAGCCCCCGGGACAGGGCAGGTGAGCAGTTCTTC. The rearrangement uses TRBV5-1 and TRBJ2-1; 9 bases are shared with TRBD1. Trimming took 4 bases from V and 9 from J; bases not matched to a gene: 8. CDR3 length: 14 amino acids. In germline, CDR1 is SGHRS, CDR2 YFSETQ.

This clone was seen more than once but under ten times. The genes are TRBV29-1 and TRBJ2-7; the D gene is possibly TRBD2 (6 bases). In germline, CDR1 is SQVTM, CDR2 ANQGSEA. The CDR3 sequence is 13 residues long. V gave up 4 bases and J gave up 7 bases, with 17 bases separating them. CDR3 coding DNA: TGCAGCGTTGTGGTAGCGGCCCAGAATGAGCAGTACTTC. The encoded protein is CSVVVAAQNEQYF.

This rearrangement joins TRBV29-1 to TRBJ2-7; 7 bases map to TRBD2. CDR1 is SQVTM, CDR2 ANQGSEA, per germline. V trimming: 0 bases; J trimming: 9 bases; junction bases outside the gene matches: 14. This CDR3 region has 15 residues. In DNA form, the CDR3 reads TGCAGCGTTGAAGACTCTGGGAGGGGCCCTACGGGGCAGTACTTC. Amino acids: CSVEDSGRGPTGQYF.

The rearrangement joins TRBV18 to TRBJ2-7, with 10 nucleotides matching TRBD2. The CDR3 totals 14 residues. Unmatched junction bases numbered 5, after V lost 3 bases and J lost 6 bases. Germline V CDR1 and CDR2: KGHSH, LQKENI. CDR3 sequence reads: CASSPIAGGSEQYF. The CDR3 DNA reads as TGTGCCAGCTCACCTATAGCGGGGGGTTCCGAGCAGTACTTC.

The chain has TRBV14 and TRBJ2-3; TRBD2 is a possible D gene (5 bases). V lost 3 bases to trimming and J lost 9 bases, with 19 bases between them. The germline V gene has CDR1 SGHDN and CDR2 FVKESK. The CDR3 spans 15 residues. The CDR3 loop reads CASSQTDLVMGTQYF. The CDR3 nucleotides read TGTGCCAGCAGCCAGACGGACTTAGTCATGGGGACGCAGTATTTT.

This chain joins TRBV4-1 and TRBJ2-5, with D unresolved. Trimming removed 1 base from V and 5 bases from J, with 20 bases in between. From germline, CDR1 is MGHRA and CDR2 YSYEKL. This CDR3 spans 17 amino acids. The CDR3 DNA sequence: TGCGCCAGCAGCCAAGGGGCTCAGACCACATCCGTCGAGACCCAGTACTTC. It codes for CASSQGAQTTSVETQYF.

This rearrangement joins TRBV28 to TRBJ2-7; 12 nucleotides align to TRBD2. CDR3 length: 13 amino acids. Germline CDR1 reads MDHEN; CDR2 reads SYDVKM. Unmatched junction bases numbered 7, after V lost 3 bases and J lost 13 bases. CDR3 sequence reads: CASSLASGGDRYF. For the CDR3, the DNA is TGTGCCAGCAGTTTGGCTAGCGGGGGGGATCGATACTTC.

J is TRBJ1-1 and V is TRBV28; 8 bases are a match to TRBD1. The ends lost 5 bases at V and 2 bases at J; junction bases unmatched: 7. The germline CDR1 and CDR2 sequences are MDHEN and SYDVKM. This CDR3 contains 15 residues. CDR3 sequence: CASSPPTGANTEAFF. The CDR3 nucleotides are TGTGCCAGCAGTCCTCCGACAGGGGCAAACACTGAAGCTTTCTTT.

The J gene is TRBJ1-5, the V gene TRBV5-4, with D unresolved. CDR3 size: 17 residues. Germline CDR1 is SGHNT and CDR2 is YYREEE (reference sequence). V dropped 7 bases and J dropped 0 bases, with 20 bases sitting between them. This CDR3 reads CASGVEGGIHSNQPQHF. In nucleotides, the CDR3 is TGTGCCAGCGGGGTGGAGGGAGGAATTCATAGCAATCAGCCCCAGCATTTT.

This clone was detected a few times. The rearrangement uses TRBV7-2 and TRBJ2-5, with 8 bases that match TRBD1. This CDR3 has 14 amino acids. The germline gives CDR1 SGHTA, CDR2 FQGNSA. V dropped 4 bases and J dropped 5; count of bases not matched to a gene: 6. The CDR3 DNA reads as TGTGCCAGCAGCTCACAGGGGGTTTGGGAGACCCAGTACTTC. This codes for CASSSQGVWETQYF.

This chain uses TRBV9 with TRBJ2-2, with D unclear. The CDR3 consists of 14 residues. The V and J ends lost 1 base and 4 bases respectively, with 8 bases between them. CDR1 is SGDLS and CDR2 is YYNGEE in the germline V gene. CDR3 bases: TGTGCCAGCAGCGTACGAGCCACCACCGGGGAGCTGTTTTTT. Encoded protein: CASSVRATTGELFF.

On this clone: One junction end disagrees with the germline gene, perhaps due to a read error. The rearrangement joins TRBV10-3 to TRBJ1-2; 9 nucleotides agree with TRBD1. The CDR3 runs to 16 residues. The germline V gene has CDR1 ENHRY and CDR2 SYGVKD. CDR3 in amino acids: CATSTGGEVWNYGYTF. Here the CDR3 DNA reads TGTGCCACCAGTACAGGGGGCGAAGTGTGGAACTATGGCTACACCTTC.

The count of this clone is one. The chain recombines TRBV2 with TRBJ1-5; 7 bases line up with TRBD1. V lost 6 bases to trimming and J lost 1 base; unmatched junction nucleotides: 3. The CDR3 length is 14 residues. Germline CDR1 SNHLY, CDR2 FYNNEI. CDR3 sequence reads: CASRQGQSNQPQHF. The CDR3 coding sequence is TGTGCCAGCAGGCAGGGACAGAGCAATCAGCCCCAGCATTTT.

The chain joins TRBV14 to TRBJ1-1, with 7 positions matching TRBD1. Germline trimming cut 2 bases from V and 6 bases from J; bases unmatched to any gene: 9. Germline V gene data show CDR1 as SGHDN and CDR2 as FVKESK. The CDR3 is made up of 15 amino acids. DNA for the CDR3: TGTGCCAGCAGCCAATTAACAGGGGTAGGGGCTGAAGCTTTCTTT. Protein: CASSQLTGVGAEAFF.

This clone came up once. This chain links TRBV5-1 with TRBJ1-3; 9 bases align to TRBD1. The CDR3 contains 16 residues. CDR1 and CDR2 (germline): SGHRS, YFSETQ. V shed 4 bases, J shed 6 bases, and the junction held 11 bases outside the gene matches. In DNA form, the CDR3 reads TGCGCCAGCAGCGCATCGCCGGGACAGGGAAAAAACACCATATATTTT. Amino acid sequence: CASSASPGQGKNTIYF. The variable domain in full, with the rest retrieved from reference TRBV5-1 and TRBJ1-3, is KAGVTQTPRYLIKTRGQQVTLSCSPISGHRSVSWYQQTPGQGLQFLFEYFSETQRNKGNFPGRFSGRQFSNSRSEMNVSTLELGDSALYLCASSASPGQGKNTIYFGEGSWLTVV.

The chain uses TRBV5-1 and TRBJ2-5, with 8 bases lining up with TRBD1. The trim removed 4 bases at V and 4 bases at J, leaving 9 bases unmatched. The CDR3 sequence is 15 residues long. Germline CDR1 and CDR2: SGHRS and YFSETQ. As DNA, the CDR3 is TGCGCCAGCAGCCTGGTGGGGACAGGAACAGAGACCCAGTACTTC. Its protein product is CASSLVGTGTETQYF.

The chain couples TRBV5-1 to TRBJ2-7; 11 bases match TRBD2. The J segment lost 5 bases and the V segment lost 0 bases, leaving 4 bases of the junction unmatched. The CDR3 has 15 amino acids. CDR1 SGHRS and CDR2 YFSETQ come from the germline V gene. The CDR3 region is CASSLESSGGHEQYF. The CDR3 nucleotides are TGCGCCAGCAGCTTGGAGTCTAGCGGGGGGCACGAGCAGTACTTC.

The rearrangement joins TRBV9 to TRBJ2-2; 11 positions match TRBD1. Looked up from germline, CDR1 is SGDLS and CDR2 is YYNGEE. V trimming: 3 bases; J trimming: 5 bases; junction bases outside the gene matches: 9. The CDR3 spans 17 residues. CDR3 nucleotides: TGTGCCAGCAGCGGGGGACCGGGACAGGGGGTTACCGGGGAGCTGTTTTTT. Its protein is CASSGGPGQGVTGELFF.

A few counts support this clone. This chain links TRBV4-3 with TRBJ2-4, with no clear D. CDR3 size: 15 residues. Deletions cut 0 bases from V and 3 bases from J, with 9 bases between. Per the germline V gene, CDR1 is LGHNA and CDR2 is YSLEER. The CDR3 here is CASSQENLSKNIQYF. The CDR3 DNA reads as TGCGCCAGCAGCCAAGAGAACTTGAGCAAAAACATTCAGTACTTC.

This chain connects TRBV28 to TRBJ2-1; 12 bases map to TRBD2. The ends lost 2 bases at V and 5 bases at J; junction bases unmatched: 7. The CDR3 runs to 17 residues. Germline-derived CDR1 and CDR2 are MDHEN and SYDVKM. The CDR3 here is CASSLDPLAGGNNEQFF. CDR3 in DNA: TGTGCCAGCAGTTTAGATCCCCTAGCGGGGGGGAACAATGAGCAGTTCTTC.

The V gene is TRBV28, the J gene TRBJ2-3; 9 bases map to TRBD1. V shed 8 bases and J 5 bases; nucleotides not matched to a gene: 14. Germline V gene data show CDR1 as MDHEN and CDR2 as SYDVKM. CDR3 length equals 16 residues. The CDR3 sequence: CASSPPGQGFLDTQYF. The CDR3 DNA reads TGTGCCAGCTCACCTCCGGGACAGGGATTTCTAGATACGCAGTATTTT.

The chain carries TRBV6-6 and TRBJ2-7; possibly TRBD1 for D (5 bases). The germline gives CDR1 MNHNY, CDR2 SVGAGI (reference sequence). V lost 2 bases to trimming and J lost 0 bases, with 11 bases between them. The CDR3 sequence is 15 residues long. CDR3 residues: CASSYLDRYSYEQYF. CDR3 sequence (DNA): TGTGCCAGCAGTTACCTCGACAGATACTCCTACGAGCAGTACTTC.

The V gene is TRBV11-3, the J gene TRBJ2-1; D call uncertain. Germline-derived CDR1 and CDR2 are SGHNT and YENEEA. V was clipped by 1 base and J by 6 bases, with 10 bases between them. The CDR3 has 14 amino acids. For the CDR3, the DNA is TGTGCCAGCAGCTTAGGACGCCGACTCAATGAGCAGTTCTTC. This gives the protein CASSLGRRLNEQFF. The variable domain in full, with the rest retrieved from reference TRBV11-3 and TRBJ2-1, is EAGVVQSPRYKIIEKKQPVAFWCNPISGHNTLYWYLQNLGQGPELLIRYENEEAVDDSQLPKDRFSAERLKGVDSTLKIQPAELGDSAVYLCASSLGRRLNEQFFGPGTRLTVL.